The 27 T cell receptor beta chains given below trace back to one sample, sequenced in a study of blood T cells in healthy people across ages. Then a second PCR, running roughly 7 to 11 cycles, was carried out with a sample-barcoded 5' primer and a J-beta primer mix. MiXCR, run by TCRdb on the 5' RACE reads, gives a single entry per CDR3 protein. The sample consists of roughly 1 million distinct CDR3 sequences, less than 25% of them appearing once. The data were also submitted as part of a second study, on T cells of mothers and their children.

What was sequenced was blood. These receptors were collected from a girl aged 2 to 9 in good health.

This clonotype was seen ten or more times. Germline is not matched at one junction end, which may reflect a read error. The rearrangement links TRBV5-1 to TRBJ2-5, with 9 bases matching TRBD2. The CDR3 consists of 15 residues. Germline V CDR1 and CDR2: SGHRS, YFSETQ. The CDR3 DNA reads TGTGCCAGCAGTTTGGCGGCGGGGGGGCAAGAGACCCAGTACTTC. Its translation is CASSLAAGGQETQYF.

This clonotype has a handful of counts. This chain connects TRBV6-5 to TRBJ2-1, with D unclear. The germline V and J ends were trimmed by 6 bases and 5 bases, with 11 bases remaining between them. Germline V gene sequence: CDR1 MNHEY, CDR2 SVGAGI. The CDR3 sequence is 13 residues long. This chain's CDR3 is CASSRRADNEQFF. CDR3 nucleotides: TGTGCCAGCAGCCGGAGAGCCGACAATGAGCAGTTCTTC.

V gene TRBV18 combines with J gene TRBJ2-3; D remains unclear. Trimming cost V 3 bases and J 4 bases, with 11 bases left between them. The CDR3 has 14 residues. Looked up from germline, CDR1 is KGHSH and CDR2 is LQKENI. CDR3: CASSPRTNSDTQYF. The DNA for the CDR3 is TGTGCCAGCTCACCTAGGACGAACTCAGATACGCAGTATTTT.

The rearrangement links TRBV25-1 to TRBJ1-1; no firm D call. V shed 4 bases and J shed 1 base, with 13 bases lying between them. Germline V lookup: CDR1 MGHDK, CDR2 SYGVNS. The CDR3 is 15 amino acids. The CDR3, as DNA: TGTGCCAGCAGTGGGGTTCTAGGGCCGAACACTGAAGCTTTCTTT. Residues: CASSGVLGPNTEAFF. Filled out from reference TRBV25-1 and TRBJ1-1, the complete variable domain reads EADIYQTPRYLVIGTGKKITLECSQTMGHDKMYWYQQDPGMELHLIHYSYGVNSTEKGDLSSESTVSRIRTEHFPLTLESARPSHTSQYLCASSGVLGPNTEAFFGQGTRLTVV.

The table lists this clonotype with a few counts. The rearrangement links TRBV29-1 to TRBJ2-1; 9 bases align to TRBD1. V dropped 5 bases and J dropped 8; count of bases not matched to a gene: 7. The CDR3 consists of 13 residues. Germline CDR1 reads SQVTM; CDR2 reads ANQGSEA. This chain's CDR3 is CSVRTGEGDEQFF. CDR3 DNA sequence: TGCAGCGTTCGGACAGGGGAGGGTGATGAGCAGTTCTTC.

The chain uses TRBV27 and TRBJ2-1, with 10 bases aligning to TRBD2. Germline V gene sequence: CDR1 MNHEY, CDR2 SMNVEV (reference sequence). The CDR3 sequence is 19 residues long. Trimming took 1 base from V and 2 from J; bases not matched to a gene: 11. The CDR3 nucleotides are TGTGCCAGCAGTTTATTCGTTCGAGGAAGCGGGAGGGCCTACAATGAGCAGTTCTTC. As protein: CASSLFVRGSGRAYNEQFF.

In its sample, this clonotype was seen a few times. The J gene is TRBJ2-3, the V gene TRBV5-1, with D possibly TRBD2 on 6 matching bases. V lost 2 bases, J lost 2 bases, and 21 bases lay in between. Per germline, CDR1 SGHRS and CDR2 YFSETQ. The CDR3 extends over 18 amino acids. CDR3 sequence (DNA): TGCGCCAGCAGCTTCCATCAATCCAACTTAGCGGCCACAGATACGCAGTATTTT. The encoded protein is CASSFHQSNLAATDTQYF.

CDR3 amino acids: CASSTGLLGSTEAFF. For the CDR3, the DNA is TGTGCCAGCAGCACTGGACTGTTGGGGAGCACTGAAGCTTTCTTT. This rearrangement joins TRBV7-9 to TRBJ1-1; no clear D gene. CDR1 SEHNR and CDR2 FQNEAQ come from the germline V gene (reference sequence). This CDR3 has 15 residues. V lost 5 bases and J 4 bases, leaving 17 bases between the germline ends.

The CDR3 spells CASGMGKGARYGYTF. As DNA, the CDR3 is TGTGCCAGCGGGATGGGAAAGGGGGCAAGATATGGCTACACCTTC. J is TRBJ1-2 and V is TRBV12-3 or TRBV12-4; 7 nucleotides match TRBD1. J was trimmed by 5 bases and V by 8 bases; bases with no gene match: 14. CDR3 length: 15 residues.

The gene calls are TRBV5-1 and TRBJ2-7; D possibly corresponds to TRBD1 (5 bases). V lost 4 bases and J 1 base, leaving 12 bases between the germline ends. The CDR3 runs 14 residues. CDR1 is SGHRS and CDR2 is YFSETQ in the germline V gene. CDR3 amino acids: CASSQGAVSYEQYF. In DNA, the CDR3 is TGCGCCAGCAGCCAGGGTGCGGTATCCTACGAGCAGTACTTC.

For this clonotype: The junction and the germline gene differ at one end; a read error may be behind it. The rearrangement joins TRBV20-1 to TRBJ1-1; D gene ambiguous. This CDR3 has 12 amino acids. The germline gives CDR1 DFQATT, CDR2 SNEGSKA (reference sequence). The CDR3 bases are TGCAGTGCTAGAGGGGAGGGCACTGAGGCTTTCTTT. Amino acids: CSARGEGTEAFF.

A few counts support this clonotype. V and J are TRBV11-1 and TRBJ2-2, with D perhaps matching TRBD1 (5 bases). CDR1 SGHAT and CDR2 FQDESV come from the germline V gene (reference sequence). The CDR3 loop spans 15 amino acids. Between the trimmed V and J ends, which lost 4 bases and 5 bases, there was a span of 14 bases. The CDR3 DNA follows: TGTGCCAGCAGCTCAGGACAAGGACGAACCGGGGAGCTGTTTTTT. It specifies CASSSGQGRTGELFF.

Only a few counts were recorded for this clonotype. The rearrangement uses TRBV28 and TRBJ1-1; D unclear. Germline V gene sequence: CDR1 MDHEN, CDR2 SYDVKM. Deletions cut 5 bases from V and 1 base from J, with 8 bases between. The CDR3 extends over 13 amino acids. CDR3 DNA sequence: TGTGCCAGCAGTCCCGAATCGAACACTGAAGCTTTCTTT. Translated, it gives CASSPESNTEAFF. Full variable domain (remainder filled in from reference TRBV28 and TRBJ1-1): DVKVTQSSRYLVKRTGEKVFLECVQDMDHENMFWYRQDPGLGLRLIYFSYDVKMKEKGDIPEGYSVSREKKERFSLILESASTNQTSMYLCASSPESNTEAFFGQGTRLTVV.

The V and J genes are TRBV5-1 and TRBJ2-2, with D tentatively TRBD2 (5 bases). CDR3 size: 14 residues. Germline V gene lookup returns CDR1 SGHRS and CDR2 YFSETQ. The germline V and J ends were trimmed by 2 bases and 4 bases, with 9 bases remaining between them. The CDR3 is CASSFSSPTGELFF. CDR3 DNA sequence: TGCGCCAGCAGCTTCTCTAGCCCCACCGGGGAGCTGTTTTTT.

The rearrangement uses TRBV4-3 and TRBJ1-1; TRBD1 agrees at 8 bases. From germline, CDR1 is LGHNA and CDR2 YSLEER. The V and J ends lost 4 bases and 10 bases, in that order; junction bases with no gene match: 8. This CDR3 has 13 residues. The CDR3 coding sequence is TGCGCCAGCAGCCCCGGACAGGGTTCGAGAGCTTTCTTT. Translating it yields CASSPGQGSRAFF.

This clonotype was detected a few times. The V gene is TRBV5-1, the J gene TRBJ2-5; 7 bases line up with TRBD2. CDR1 SGHRS and CDR2 YFSETQ come from the germline V gene. V shed 0 bases, J shed 2 bases, and the junction held 22 bases outside the gene matches. The CDR3 runs to 21 residues. Written as DNA, the CDR3 is TGCGCCAGCAGCTTGGCCCTGACAGCGATGAAACTAGCCGGGGGGCAAGAGACCCAGTACTTC. Protein sequence: CASSLALTAMKLAGGQETQYF. The whole variable domain, remainder taken from reference TRBV5-1 and TRBJ2-5, is KAGVTQTPRYLIKTRGQQVTLSCSPISGHRSVSWYQQTPGQGLQFLFEYFSETQRNKGNFPGRFSGRQFSNSRSEMNVSTLELGDSALYLCASSLALTAMKLAGGQETQYFGPGTRLLVL.

The chain combines TRBV11-2 with TRBJ2-5; D uncertain. V shed 5 bases and J shed 5 bases, with 12 bases lying between them. Germline V gene sequence: CDR1 SGHAT, CDR2 FQNNGV. This CDR3 region has 13 residues. The CDR3 region has the DNA TGTGCCAGCAGCCCCCCGGTTTGGGAGACCCAGTACTTC. It encodes CASSPPVWETQYF.

This clonotype was detected a few times. J is TRBJ1-2 and V is TRBV28; 9 nucleotides line up with TRBD1. The trim removed 2 bases at V and 3 bases at J, leaving 7 bases unmatched. The germline CDR1 and CDR2 sequences are MDHEN and SYDVKM. There are 16 residues in the CDR3. CDR3 loop: CASSLGGQGGDYGYTF. In nucleotides, the CDR3 is TGTGCCAGCAGTTTAGGGGGACAGGGAGGCGACTATGGCTACACCTTC.

This clonotype appeared a few times. The chain has TRBV29-1 and TRBJ2-7; D may be TRBD1 (6 bases). Germline V gene sequence: CDR1 SQVTM, CDR2 ANQGSEA. The germline V and J ends were trimmed by 5 bases and 4 bases, with 15 bases remaining between them. CDR3 length: 13 residues. The CDR3 here is CSVQNLGGYEQYF. CDR3 coding DNA: TGCAGCGTTCAGAACCTAGGGGGTTACGAGCAGTACTTC.

The J gene is TRBJ1-2, the V gene TRBV9; D gene uncertain. This CDR3 is 16 amino acids long. The V gene's germline CDR1 is SGDLS and CDR2 YYNGEE. The V end lost 0 bases, the J end lost 5 bases, and 17 bases lay between the germline ends. CDR3 bases: TGTGCCAGCAGCGTAGCGGTTAGAGAGTTCGAGTATGGCTACACCTTC. Its translation is CASSVAVREFEYGYTF.

This clonotype came up a few times. V usage is TRBV9 and J usage is TRBJ1-1; 8 positions agree with TRBD1. CDR3 length: 14 amino acids. Germline V lookup: CDR1 SGDLS, CDR2 YYNGEE. Unmatched junction bases numbered 7, after V lost 4 bases and J lost 5 bases. CDR3 sequence (DNA): TGTGCCAGCAGCTTAACAGGGGGGTGGACTGAAGCTTTCTTT. Translating it yields CASSLTGGWTEAFF.

V is TRBV29-1 and J is TRBJ1-1; no firm D call. The V end lost 5 bases, the J end lost 0 bases, and 19 bases lay between the germline ends. The V gene's germline CDR1 is SQVTM and CDR2 ANQGSEA. This CDR3 has 16 amino acids. The CDR3 DNA sequence: TGCAGCGTTTGGTATCCATCCGGAGACTTGAACACTGAAGCTTTCTTT. This translates into CSVWYPSGDLNTEAFF.

This clonotype came up a few times. The chain recombines TRBV29-1 with TRBJ2-7, with D uncertain. The V end was cut by 7 bases, the J end by 1 base, with 11 bases between. The germline V gene has CDR1 SQVTM and CDR2 ANQGSEA. CDR3 length: 12 residues. CDR3: CSAEGYSYEQYF. The DNA of the CDR3 is TGCAGCGCCGAAGGGTATTCCTACGAGCAGTACTTC.

A few counts support this clonotype. The rearrangement links TRBV12-3 or TRBV12-4 to TRBJ2-5, with 15 bases identical to TRBD2. This CDR3 comprises 20 residues. V lost 3 bases and J lost 5; bases outside the gene matches: 16. The CDR3 nucleotides read TGTGCCAGCAGTTTTTTCGCCCCTGGACTAGCGGGAGGGCCTGTCGAGACCCAGTACTTC. It codes for CASSFFAPGLAGGPVETQYF.

This clonotype was detected only a few times. V gene TRBV12-3 or TRBV12-4 combines with J gene TRBJ2-5, with a weak D call TRBD2 (7 bases). Trimming took 6 bases from V and 1 from J, leaving 15 bases between them. The CDR3 sequence is 15 residues long. CDR3 nucleotide sequence: TGTGCCAGCAGCCCGGGGGGCGGGGCCCAAGAGACCCAGTACTTC. Amino acids: CASSPGGGAQETQYF.

Comments on this clonotype: A read error may produce the germline difference seen at one junction end. The CDR3 sequence: CASSVVGGSTEPFF. DNA of the CDR3: TGTGCCAGCAGCGTTGTCGGCGGGAGCACTGAACCTTTCTTT. The chain uses TRBV9 and TRBJ1-1; D is undetermined. Germline V CDR1 and CDR2: SGDLS, YYNGEE. CDR3 length: 14 amino acids.

The gene calls are TRBV20-1 and TRBJ2-4; TRBD1 or TRBD2 may be the D gene (5 bases each). Trimming removed 6 bases from V and 1 base from J, with 19 bases in between. The CDR3 loop spans 16 amino acids. Per the germline V gene, CDR1 is DFQATT and CDR2 is SNEGSKA (reference sequence). CDR3 loop: CSARGGSGNAKNIQYF. In nucleotides, the CDR3 is TGCAGTGCCCGTGGGGGAAGCGGAAACGCCAAAAACATTCAGTACTTC.